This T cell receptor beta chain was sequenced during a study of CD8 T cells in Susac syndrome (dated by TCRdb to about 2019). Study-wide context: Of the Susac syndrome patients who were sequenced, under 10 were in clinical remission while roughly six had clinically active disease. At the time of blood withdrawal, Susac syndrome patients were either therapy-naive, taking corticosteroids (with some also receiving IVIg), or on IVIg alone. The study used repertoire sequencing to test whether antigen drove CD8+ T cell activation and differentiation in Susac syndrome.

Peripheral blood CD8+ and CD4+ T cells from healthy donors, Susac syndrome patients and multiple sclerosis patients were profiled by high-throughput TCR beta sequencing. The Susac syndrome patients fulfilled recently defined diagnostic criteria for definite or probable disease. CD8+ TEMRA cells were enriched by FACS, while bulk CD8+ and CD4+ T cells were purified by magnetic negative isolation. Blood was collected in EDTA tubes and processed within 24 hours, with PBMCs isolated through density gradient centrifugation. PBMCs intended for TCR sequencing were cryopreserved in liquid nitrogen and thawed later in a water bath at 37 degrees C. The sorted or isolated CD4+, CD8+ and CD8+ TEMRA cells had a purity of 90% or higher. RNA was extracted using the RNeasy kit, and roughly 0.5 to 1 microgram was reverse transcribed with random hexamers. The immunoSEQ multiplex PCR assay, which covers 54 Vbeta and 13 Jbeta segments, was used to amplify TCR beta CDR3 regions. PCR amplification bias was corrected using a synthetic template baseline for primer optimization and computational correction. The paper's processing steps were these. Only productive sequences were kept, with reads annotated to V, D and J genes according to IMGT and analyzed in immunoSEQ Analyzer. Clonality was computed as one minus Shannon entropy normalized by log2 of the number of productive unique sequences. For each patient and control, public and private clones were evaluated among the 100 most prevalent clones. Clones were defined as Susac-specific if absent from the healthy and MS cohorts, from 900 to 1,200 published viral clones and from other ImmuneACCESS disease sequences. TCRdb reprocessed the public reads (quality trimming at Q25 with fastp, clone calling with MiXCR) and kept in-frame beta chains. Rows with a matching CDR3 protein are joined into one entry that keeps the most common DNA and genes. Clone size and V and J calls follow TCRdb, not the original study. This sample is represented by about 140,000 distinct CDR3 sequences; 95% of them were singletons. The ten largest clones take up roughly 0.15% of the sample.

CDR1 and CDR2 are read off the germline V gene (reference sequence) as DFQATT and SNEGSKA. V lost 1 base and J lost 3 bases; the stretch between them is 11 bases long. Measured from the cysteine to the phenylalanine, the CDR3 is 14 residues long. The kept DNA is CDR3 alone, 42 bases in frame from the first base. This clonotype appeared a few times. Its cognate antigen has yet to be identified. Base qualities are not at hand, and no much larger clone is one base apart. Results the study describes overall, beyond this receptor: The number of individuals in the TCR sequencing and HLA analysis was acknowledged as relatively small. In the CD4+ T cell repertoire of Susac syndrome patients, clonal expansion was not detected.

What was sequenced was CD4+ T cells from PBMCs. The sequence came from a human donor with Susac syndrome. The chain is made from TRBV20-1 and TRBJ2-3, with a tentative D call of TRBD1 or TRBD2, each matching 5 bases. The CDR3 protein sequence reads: CSARGGTATDTQYF. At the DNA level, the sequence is TGCAGTGCTAGAGGTGGGACGGCTACAGATACGCAGTATTTT.